This passage covers 31 T cell receptor beta chains from one sample sequenced in a study of cytotoxic CD8 clonotypes in ibrutinib-treated CLL (dated by TCRdb to 2020 to 2022). Library generation was performed with the immunoSEQ multiplex PCR assay. This immuneACCESS table, as held by TCRdb, lists in-frame sequences with V and J called but not all clones. Of the missing ones, under half trace to an unresolved V gene in checked studies; the others have no known cause. Within this sample are around 53,000 clones, with 50% to 65% of them counted one time only. Roughly a quarter of the sample comes from the top ten. Per the publication, the time point label means: progressive disease on ibrutinib. This specimen was PBMCs, taken at disease progression, from a patient treated with ibrutinib. Receptor source: a human donor with chronic lymphocytic leukemia.

This clone showed up just a few times. The junction differs from germline at one of its ends, possibly a read error. The CDR3 here is CASTQTGPYNSPLHF. In DNA, the CDR3 is TGTGCCAGCACCCAAACAGGACCCTATAATTCACCCCTCCACTTT. V and J are TRBV4-2 and TRBJ1-6, with a possible D match to TRBD1 (5 bases). Germline V gene sequence: CDR1 LGHNA, CDR2 YNFKEQ. The CDR3 consists of 15 residues.

The chain has TRBV5-1 and TRBJ2-5; D not certain. This CDR3 is built from 14 residues. Trimming took 7 bases from V and 7 from J, leaving 20 bases between them. Germline V CDR1 and CDR2: SGHRS, YFSETQ. The CDR3 region has the DNA TGCGCCAGCGGCTCGGGTCAGTTAAAAGGGACCCAGTACTTC. Translation gives CASGSGQLKGTQYF.

The sample holds many counts of this clone. The chain combines TRBV7-8 with TRBJ2-7; D not certain. V lost 0 bases and J lost 0, with 9 bases in between. Germline CDR1 reads SGHVS; CDR2 reads FQNEAQ. The CDR3 has 15 amino acids. The CDR3 DNA follows: TGTGCCAGCAGCTTAGCGGTAGGGCCCTCCTACGAGCAGTACTTC. Its protein is CASSLAVGPSYEQYF.

The chain recombines TRBV28 with TRBJ1-2; TRBD1 agrees at 10 bases. CDR1 MDHEN and CDR2 SYDVKM come from the germline V gene. V lost 6 bases to trimming and J lost 3 bases; unmatched junction nucleotides: 7. This CDR3 has 15 residues. The CDR3 protein is CASSPGDRGYYGYTF. CDR3 nucleotide sequence: TGTGCCAGCAGCCCCGGGGACAGGGGATACTATGGCTACACCTTC.

This clone occurred a few times. The rearrangement links TRBV11-2 to TRBJ2-4, with 9 bases that match TRBD1. V lost 5 bases, J lost 0 bases, and 14 bases stayed unmatched. The CDR3 runs 19 residues. Per the germline V gene, CDR1 is SGHAT and CDR2 is FQNNGV. This CDR3 reads CASSQTGQGTRGAKNIQYF. CDR3 sequence (DNA): TGTGCCAGCAGCCAGACGGGACAGGGAACTAGAGGAGCCAAAAACATTCAGTACTTC. The full variable domain, rest sourced from reference TRBV11-2 and TRBJ2-4, is EAGVAQSPRYKIIEKRQSVAFWCNPISGHATLYWYQQILGQGPKLLIQFQNNGVVDDSQLPKDRFSAERLKGVDSTLKIQPAKLEDSAVYLCASSQTGQGTRGAKNIQYFGAGTRLSVL.

The chain employs TRBV27 and TRBJ2-3; D possibly matches TRBD1 or TRBD2 (6 bases each). Germline assignment: CDR1 MNHEY and CDR2 SMNVEV (reference sequence). The CDR3 totals 14 residues. V was clipped by 6 bases and J by 2 bases, with 12 bases between them. The CDR3 sequence: CASREGQNTDTQYF. The CDR3 DNA reads TGTGCCAGCAGGGAGGGACAAAACACAGATACGCAGTATTTT.

This clone was detected a few times. The V and J genes are TRBV30 and TRBJ2-7; 9 bases line up with TRBD1. There are 14 residues in the CDR3. Losses at the gene ends were 4 bases for V and 4 bases for J; bases not matched to a gene: 8. In germline, CDR1 is GTSNPN, CDR2 SVGIG (reference sequence). The CDR3 here is CAWTPGQGWYEQYF. In nucleotides, the CDR3 is TGTGCCTGGACCCCCGGACAGGGGTGGTACGAGCAGTACTTC.

The CDR3 spells CASSYSPGDQPQHF. The CDR3 DNA reads as TGTGCCAGCAGTTACTCTCCGGGAGATCAGCCCCAGCATTTT. The genes are TRBV6-5 and TRBJ1-5; D unclear. Germline V gene data show CDR1 as MNHEY and CDR2 as SVGAGI. Trimming cost V 0 bases and J 5 bases, with 8 bases left between them. The CDR3 length is 14 residues.

The V and J genes are TRBV7-2 and TRBJ2-1; the D gene is possibly TRBD1 (8 bases). CDR1 is SGHTA, CDR2 FQGNSA, per germline. V dropped 4 bases and J dropped 9 bases, with 22 bases sitting between them. The CDR3 runs 16 residues. CDR3 in DNA: TGTGCCAGCAGCTATTGGGCGGGAGCAGGACAGGGTGAGCAGTTCTTC. Its protein is CASSYWAGAGQGEQFF.

This clone was detected only once. The chain links TRBV11-3 to TRBJ2-3; the D is unclear. CDR1 and CDR2 (germline): SGHNT, YENEEA. This CDR3 spans 15 amino acids. The V gene lost 5 bases and the J gene lost 5 bases, with 17 bases spanning the gap. The CDR3 here is CASSLGLTQGDTQYF. The CDR3 nucleotides are TGTGCCAGCAGCCTGGGCCTCACACAAGGAGATACGCAGTATTTT.

The gene calls are TRBV25-1 and TRBJ2-6; D remains ambiguous. The CDR3 has 16 amino acids. Germline V lookup: CDR1 MGHDK, CDR2 SYGVNS. V shed 1 base and J shed 1 base, with 8 bases lying between them. In DNA form, the CDR3 reads TGTGCCAGCAGTGAATCCGTGAGATCTGGGGCCAACGTCCTGACTTTC. Amino acid sequence: CASSESVRSGANVLTF. The full variable domain, with the rest looked up from reference TRBV25-1 and TRBJ2-6, is EADIYQTPRYLVIGTGKKITLECSQTMGHDKMYWYQQDPGMELHLIHYSYGVNSTEKGDLSSESTVSRIRTEHFPLTLESARPSHTSQYLCASSESVRSGANVLTFGAGSRLTVL.

This clone was seen just once. The chain links TRBV27 to TRBJ2-5, with no clear D. The CDR3 is 14 residues long. V was shortened by 3 bases and J by 8 bases, with 16 bases between the two germline ends. Germline CDR1 is MNHEY and CDR2 is SMNVEV (reference sequence). In nucleotides, the CDR3 is TGTGCCAGCAGTTTGGGGTCCGGCCCACGCACCCAGTACTTC. Translating it yields CASSLGSGPRTQYF.

This clone was seen repeatedly, ten times or more. This sequence joins TRBV11-2 and TRBJ2-3; no clear D. CDR3 size: 11 residues. V was clipped by 5 bases and J by 6 bases, with 6 bases between them. Germline CDR1 SGHAT, CDR2 FQNNGV. The CDR3 reads CASSNSDTQYF. CDR3 coding DNA: TGTGCCAGCAGCAATTCGGATACGCAGTATTTT.

This clone came up many times. This chain connects TRBV27 to TRBJ2-7; TRBD1 is a possible D gene (6 bases). The CDR3 is 12 residues long. Trimming pared 6 bases from V and 6 bases from J, leaving 12 bases between. Looked up from germline, CDR1 is MNHEY and CDR2 is SMNVEV (reference sequence). CDR3 sequence reads: CASRFEGGEQYF. CDR3 nucleotide sequence: TGTGCCAGCAGATTTGAAGGGGGCGAGCAGTACTTC.

This clone turned up a few times. The chain links TRBV27 to TRBJ2-3; TRBD2 matches at 11 bases. The CDR3 length is 13 residues. Losses at the gene ends were 7 bases for V and 4 bases for J; bases not matched to a gene: 1. Looked up from germline, CDR1 is MNHEY and CDR2 is SMNVEV (reference sequence). CDR3 nucleotide sequence: TGTGCCAGCACTAGCGGGGGGTCAGATACGCAGTATTTT. It codes for CASTSGGSDTQYF.

V is TRBV5-1 and J is TRBJ1-2, with 7 bases lining up with TRBD1. With V trimmed by 0 bases and J by 0 bases, 8 bases remained unmatched. CDR1 and CDR2 from the germline V gene are SGHRS and YFSETQ. This CDR3 has 17 amino acids. The CDR3 coding sequence is TGCGCCAGCAGCTTGGATGGGACAGCCAAAGCTAACTATGGCTACACCTTC. This translates into CASSLDGTAKANYGYTF.

A few counts support this clone. J is TRBJ1-5 and V is TRBV18; D remains unclear. Germline V gene data show CDR1 as KGHSH and CDR2 as LQKENI. This CDR3 is built from 14 residues. Trimming left V 3 bases short and J 4 bases short, with 10 bases between. CDR3: CASSPREKNQPQHF. The CDR3 DNA reads as TGTGCCAGCTCACCTCGCGAGAAGAATCAGCCCCAGCATTTT.

The chain uses TRBV6-1 and TRBJ1-1; the D is unclear. CDR3 size: 11 residues. The germline gives CDR1 MNHNS, CDR2 SASEGT. V dropped 10 bases and J dropped 1 base, with 7 bases sitting between them. In DNA form, the CDR3 reads TGTGCCATTACGAGGAACACTGAAGCTTTCTTT. It yields the protein CAITRNTEAFF.

This clone appeared a few times. The genes are TRBV5-6 and TRBJ1-2, with no clear D. Trimming removed 0 bases at V and 9 bases at J, with 6 bases between. Germline assignment: CDR1 SGHDT and CDR2 YYEEEE. The CDR3 length is 11 residues. The CDR3 DNA is TGTGCCAGCAGCTTGGAGGTTAGCTACACCTTC. Encoded protein: CASSLEVSYTF.

The chain couples TRBV6-5 to TRBJ2-7; no reliable D call. Germline CDR1 is MNHEY and CDR2 is SVGAGI. The V end lost 5 bases, the J end lost 3 bases, and 11 bases lay between the germline ends. This CDR3 has 13 residues. CDR3 DNA sequence: TGTGCCAGCAGTCCGACGGTGGACTACGAGCAGTACTTC. It translates to CASSPTVDYEQYF.

This clone has more than one count but fewer than ten. V is TRBV5-1 and J is TRBJ2-7, with D unresolved. The germline CDR1 and CDR2 sequences are SGHRS and YFSETQ. The CDR3 consists of 13 residues. V was clipped by 7 bases and J by 3 bases, with 14 bases between them. CDR3 coding DNA: TGCGCCAGCTGTCAAGGGCCAAACTACGAGCAGTACTTC. It encodes CASCQGPNYEQYF.

The chain is built from TRBV28 and TRBJ1-2; D gene ambiguous. CDR1 is MDHEN, CDR2 SYDVKM, per germline. This CDR3 has 13 residues. The V gene lost 7 bases and the J gene lost 3 bases, with 12 bases spanning the gap. The CDR3 nucleotides are TGTGCCAGCAACCATGGACCTCACTATGGCTACACCTTC. Residues: CASNHGPHYGYTF.

The gene calls are TRBV7-8 and TRBJ2-3, with TRBD2 as a possible D gene (6 bases). This CDR3 comprises 14 residues. The V end lost 6 bases, the J end lost 2 bases, and 12 bases lay between the germline ends. CDR1 SGHVS and CDR2 FQNEAQ come from the germline V gene. CDR3 nucleotides: TGTGCCAGCAGTATGGGACTGAACACAGATACGCAGTATTTT. This translates into CASSMGLNTDTQYF.

This clone occurred a few times. V and J are TRBV28 and TRBJ1-3; D gene ambiguous. CDR1 is MDHEN and CDR2 is SYDVKM in the germline V gene. This CDR3 comprises 14 residues. Trimming shortened V by 3 bases and J by 2 bases, and 8 bases separated the two germline ends. The DNA for the CDR3 is TGTGCCAGCAGTTTTAGATTAACTGGAAACACCATATATTTT. Its protein is CASSFRLTGNTIYF.

The rearrangement joins TRBV28 to TRBJ2-5; D assignment may be TRBD1 or TRBD2 (7 bases each). The CDR3 runs 14 residues. The V gene lost 1 base and the J gene lost 4 bases, with 10 bases spanning the gap. The germline V gene has CDR1 MDHEN and CDR2 SYDVKM. The CDR3 loop is CASSLFRGGETQYF. CDR3 bases: TGTGCCAGCAGTTTATTCAGGGGGGGAGAGACCCAGTACTTC.

The rearrangement uses TRBV29-1 and TRBJ2-3, with D perhaps matching TRBD2 (7 bases). CDR1 and CDR2 from the germline V gene are SQVTM and ANQGSEA. This CDR3 has 12 residues. V gave up 6 bases and J gave up 6 bases, with 13 bases separating them. For the CDR3, the DNA is TGCAGCGTGACTCGGGGGGCGGATACGCAGTATTTT. The encoded protein is CSVTRGADTQYF.

In nucleotides, the CDR3 is TGTGCCAGCAGCGCATCCGGGGGACAGGGCCTAACTGAAGCTTTCTTT. This translates into CASSASGGQGLTEAFF. The rearrangement links TRBV7-6 to TRBJ1-1, with 9 bases lining up with TRBD1. Trimming at V came to 5 bases and at J to 5 bases, leaving 12 bases not matched to a gene. Germline V gives CDR1 SGHVS, CDR2 FNYEAQ. The CDR3 is made up of 16 amino acids.

There are a few counts of this clone. The chain carries TRBV19 and TRBJ1-2; 7 bases are shared with TRBD1. CDR1 is LNHDA and CDR2 is SQIVND in the germline V gene (reference sequence). The length of the CDR3 is 13 residues. J was trimmed by 1 base and V by 10 bases; bases with no gene match: 6. This CDR3 is CATRQGLNYGYTF. As DNA, the CDR3 is TGTGCCACCCGACAGGGACTTAACTATGGCTACACCTTC.

The chain has TRBV9 and TRBJ2-3, with 11 bases fitting TRBD2. With 0 bases clipped from V and 1 base from J, the junction kept 7 bases outside the gene matches. CDR1 is SGDLS, CDR2 YYNGEE, per germline. The CDR3 runs to 18 residues. The CDR3 reads CASSVGSGGAFGTDTQYF. The CDR3 coding sequence is TGTGCCAGCAGCGTAGGTAGCGGGGGGGCCTTTGGCACAGATACGCAGTATTTT.

The gene calls are TRBV10-1 and TRBJ1-1; D gene unclear. The V gene's germline CDR1 is WNHNN and CDR2 SYGVQD (reference sequence). The CDR3 runs 13 residues. With 2 bases removed from V and 5 bases from J, the gap between germline ends came to 9 bases. The CDR3 coding sequence is TGCGCCAGCAGTGAGGAGGGATATACTGAAGCTTTCTTT. Protein sequence: CASSEEGYTEAFF.

This chain uses TRBV6-5 with TRBJ1-5, with D unresolved. Trimming cost V 2 bases and J 0 bases, with 8 bases left between them. Per the germline V gene, CDR1 is MNHEY and CDR2 is SVGAGI. The CDR3 runs 15 residues. The CDR3 spells CASSYTQYSNQPQHF. Written as DNA, the CDR3 is TGTGCCAGCAGTTACACACAGTATAGCAATCAGCCCCAGCATTTT.